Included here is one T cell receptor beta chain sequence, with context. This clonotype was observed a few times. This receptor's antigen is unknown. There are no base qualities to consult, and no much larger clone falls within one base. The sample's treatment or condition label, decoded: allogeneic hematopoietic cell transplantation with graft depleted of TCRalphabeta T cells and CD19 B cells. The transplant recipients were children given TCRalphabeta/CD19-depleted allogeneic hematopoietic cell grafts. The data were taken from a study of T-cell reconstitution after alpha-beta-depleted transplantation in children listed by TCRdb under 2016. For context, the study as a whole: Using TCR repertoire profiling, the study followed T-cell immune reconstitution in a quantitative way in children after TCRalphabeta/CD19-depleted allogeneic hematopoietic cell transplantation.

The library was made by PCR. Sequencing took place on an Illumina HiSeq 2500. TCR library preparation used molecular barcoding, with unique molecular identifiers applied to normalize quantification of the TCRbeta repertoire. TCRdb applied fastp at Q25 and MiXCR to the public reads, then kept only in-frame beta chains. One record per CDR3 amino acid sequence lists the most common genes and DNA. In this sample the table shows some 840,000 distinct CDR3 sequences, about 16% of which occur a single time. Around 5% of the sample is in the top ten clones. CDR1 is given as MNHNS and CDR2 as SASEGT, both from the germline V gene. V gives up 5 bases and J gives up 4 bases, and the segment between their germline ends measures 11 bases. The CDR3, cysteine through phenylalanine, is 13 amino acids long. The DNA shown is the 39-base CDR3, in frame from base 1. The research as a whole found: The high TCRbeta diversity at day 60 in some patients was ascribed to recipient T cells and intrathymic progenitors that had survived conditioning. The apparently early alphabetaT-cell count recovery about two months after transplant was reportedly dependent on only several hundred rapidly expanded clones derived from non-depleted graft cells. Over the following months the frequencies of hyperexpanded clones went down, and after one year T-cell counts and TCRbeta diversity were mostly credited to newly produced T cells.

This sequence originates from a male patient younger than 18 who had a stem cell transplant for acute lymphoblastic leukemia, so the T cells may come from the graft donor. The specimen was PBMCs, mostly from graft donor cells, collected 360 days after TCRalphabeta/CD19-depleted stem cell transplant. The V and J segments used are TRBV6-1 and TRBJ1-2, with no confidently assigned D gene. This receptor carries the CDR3 CASSKIEVYGYTF. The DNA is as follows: TGTGCCAGCAGTAAGATCGAAGTCTATGGCTACACCTTC.